This T cell receptor beta chain is drawn from a study of blood T cell repertoires in COVID-19 (dated by TCRdb to about 2020). Looking at the study overall: Samples from collaborators originated in the United States, Italy and Spain and spanned both the acute and convalescent phases of COVID-19. The repertoires were released in a freely available public database meant as a resource for research on the immune response to SARS-CoV-2. HLA class I and class II types, where available, came from metadata supplied by the sample provider rather than from assay-based typing. Samples were obtained from the ongoing ImmuneRACE study (first 160 participants) and from roughly 1,300 subjects provided by 6 global collaborators. Deeply sampled blood TCRbeta repertoires from subjects exposed to, actively infected with, or recovered from COVID-19 were included in the dataset. The prospective study material was composed of cDNA or gDNA derived from T cells, B-cell-depleted T cells, or PBMCs. Sample metadata almost always included a de-identified subject ID, COVID-19 status, age in years and sex.

Collaborating institutions collected whole blood in K2EDTA tubes following their own protocols. For TCRbeta analysis, collaborators shipped samples in one of three forms: frozen whole blood, isolated PBMCs, or DNA extracted from either of those sample types. Points on this clone: Its target antigen remains unknown. It has no much larger one-base neighbor in the sample; base qualities were not kept.

Paper-wide results and their limitations: The amount of clinical and demographic metadata varied by source and participant and was provided uncurated.

Including cysteine and phenylalanine, the CDR3 has 15 amino acids. CDR3 DNA only is kept here, 45 bases in frame from base 1. CDR1 and CDR2 were assigned from the germline V gene (reference sequence) as LGHDT and YNNKEL. Cut back by 2 bases and 4 bases, the V and J ends lie 12 bases apart. The immunoSEQ Assay, a bias-controlled multiplex PCR, was used to amplify TCRbeta CDR3 regions from genomic DNA. In the authors' own workflow: The number of nucleated cells in each sample was estimated by amplification of reference gene primers within the assay. Sequence reads were collapsed and filtered to measure the absolute abundance of every unique TCRbeta CDR3 rearrangement. For each sample, productive Simpson clonality was calculated as the square root of Simpson's diversity index over productive rearrangements. In its TCRdb copy, this immuneACCESS table keeps in-frame sequences only and misses some clones. Where compared with another copy, unresolved V genes explain less than half of these, and the others have no known cause. Clone size and the V and J calls come from that table; the DNA yielded D and trimming. This sample comprises some 190,000 clones, roughly four fifths of them detected only once. The ten largest clonotypes hold approximately 5.1% of the sample.

The chain is made from TRBV3-1 (or the pseudogene TRBV3-2) and TRBJ2-1, with an unclear D gene assignment. The sequence was obtained from a woman aged 70-85 years with active or convalescent COVID-19. Sequenced: peripheral blood. The nucleotide sequence is given as TGTGCCAGCAGCCAAAAGCACGGCGGTTACAATGAGCAGTTCTTC. This sequence encodes CASSQKHGGYNEQFF.